In its sample, the clone carrying this T cell receptor beta chain was seen a few times. This record belongs to a study of early T cells in non-severe SARS-CoV-2 infection. This CDR3 has 16 amino acids. CDR1 SGHDN and CDR2 FVKESK come from the germline V gene. The trim removed 0 bases at V and 7 bases at J, leaving 7 bases unmatched. The library protocol tagged individual cDNA molecules with unique molecular identifiers. TCRdb passed the 5' RACE reads through MiXCR, listing each CDR3 protein once. This sample has some 66,000 distinct CDR3 sequences, with over 8% found just once. The sequence was obtained from an adult who was a healthcare worker with PCR-confirmed SARS-CoV-2 infection or an uninfected control (not recorded which). The chain couples TRBV14 to TRBJ2-1, with 9 positions matching TRBD2. The specimen sequenced was whole blood. CDR3 nucleotide sequence: TGTGCCAGCAGCCAAGAAGGAGTAGCGGGAGCAAATGAGCAGTTCTTC. This encodes CASSQEGVAGANEQFF.